Below, one T cell receptor beta chain is given with its context. When the RNA was reverse transcribed, random hexamers were used with an input of roughly 0.45 to 1 ug. TCRdb recomputed calls from the immunoSEQ multiplex PCR reads with MiXCR, one row per CDR3 protein. Of approximately 190,000 distinct CDR3 sequences in the sample, approximately 95% are singletons; the top ten hold around 0.096%. These data are taken from a study of CD8 T cells in Susac syndrome. TCR beta sequencing was performed on blood CD8+ and CD4+ T cells. Both CD4+ and CD8+ T cells were negatively isolated, and TEMRA cells underwent FACS enrichment. The CDR3 extends over 17 amino acids. The ends were cut back, 0 bases at V and 1 base at J, with 14 bases in the middle. Germline CDR1 SGHDN, CDR2 FVKESK.

The receptor was derived from a human donor in good health. Sequenced input: CD4+ T cells from PBMCs. The chain is built from TRBV14 and TRBJ2-3; a possible D gene is TRBD1 (6 bases). CDR3 sequence (DNA): TGTGCCAGCAGCCAAGATCGAGGCAGGGGACGCACAGATACGCAGTATTTT. Translating it yields CASSQDRGRGRTDTQYF. The variable domain in full, with the rest retrieved from reference TRBV14 and TRBJ2-3, is EAGVTQFPSHSVIEKGQTVTLRCDPISGHDNLYWYRRVMGKEIKFLLHFVKESKQDESGMPNNRFLAERTGGTYSTLKVQPAELEDSGVYFCASSQDRGRGRTDTQYFGPGTRLTVL.